These 17 T cell receptor beta chains originate from one sample sequenced in a study of cytomegalovirus exposure and HLA in healthy donors. Profiling relied on immunoSEQ multiplex PCR, and the TCRdb table lists in-frame clones only, not all of them. In the table there are 50,000 to 65,000 clones, about 95% of which are singletons. Sequenced: PBMCs. All receptors come from a young woman in good health and CMV-seronegative.

The CDR3 bases are TGTGCCAGCAGCCAGACCAACAGGGGCGCTGAAGCTTTCTTT. Translating gives CASSQTNRGAEAFF. The chain is built from TRBV25-1 and TRBJ1-1, with 7 nucleotides matching TRBD1. The trim removed 6 bases at V and 6 bases at J, leaving 10 bases unmatched. This CDR3 region has 14 residues. Per germline, CDR1 MGHDK and CDR2 SYGVNS. The full variable domain, its missing parts supplied by reference TRBV25-1 and TRBJ1-1, is EADIYQTPRYLVIGTGKKITLECSQTMGHDKMYWYQQDPGMELHLIHYSYGVNSTEKGDLSSESTVSRIRTEHFPLTLESARPSHTSQYLCASSQTNRGAEAFFGQGTRLTVV.

As to this clone: The same CDR3 can be traced to other DNA sequences in this sample. This sequence joins TRBV9 and TRBJ1-3, with D tentatively TRBD1 (6 bases). The CDR3 is 14 residues long. CDR1 and CDR2 from the germline V gene are SGDLS and YYNGEE. Trimming cost V 1 base and J 2 bases, with 7 bases left between them. Written as DNA, the CDR3 is TGTGCCAGCAGCGTATCAGGGGCTGGAAACACCATATATTTT. It translates to CASSVSGAGNTIYF.

The chain combines TRBV2 with TRBJ1-5, with 8 bases fitting TRBD1. V lost 6 bases and J lost 5; bases outside the gene matches: 9. Per the germline V gene, CDR1 is SNHLY and CDR2 is FYNNEI. The length of the CDR3 is 15 residues. The CDR3 here is CASSQDRVADQPQHF. CDR3 sequence (DNA): TGTGCCAGCAGCCAGGACAGGGTAGCGGATCAGCCCCAGCATTTT. The variable domain in full, with the rest retrieved from reference TRBV2 and TRBJ1-5, is EPEVTQTPSHQVTQMGQEVILRCVPISNHLYFYWYRQILGQKVEFLVSFYNNEISEKSEIFDDQFSVERPDGSNFTLKIRSTKLEDSAMYFCASSQDRVADQPQHFGDGTRLSIL.

V and J are TRBV27 and TRBJ1-2; weak D call: TRBD1 (5 bases). The CDR3 contains 14 residues. With 7 bases removed from V and 0 bases from J, the gap between germline ends came to 12 bases. Germline CDR1 and CDR2: MNHEY and SMNVEV (reference sequence). The CDR3 reads CASTPGGANYGYTF. The CDR3 nucleotides are TGTGCCAGCACCCCCGGGGGAGCTAACTATGGCTACACCTTC.

This rearrangement joins TRBV19 to TRBJ1-5; D unclear. In germline, CDR1 is LNHDA, CDR2 SQIVND (reference sequence). The germline V and J ends were trimmed by 5 bases and 0 bases, with 11 bases remaining between them. The CDR3 spans 15 residues. The CDR3 nucleotides read TGTGCCAGTAGTCCGGCAGGCTATAGCAATCAGCCCCAGCATTTT. Translated: CASSPAGYSNQPQHF.

CDR3 DNA: TGTGCCAGCCACGGGGGGGGGATGAACACTGAAGCTTTCTTT. This codes for CASHGGGMNTEAFF. The V call is TRBV19, the J call TRBJ1-1, with D perhaps TRBD1 (5 bases). The CDR3 loop spans 14 amino acids. Germline V gene data show CDR1 as LNHDA and CDR2 as SQIVND (reference sequence). V was shortened by 9 bases and J by 0 bases, with 14 bases between the two germline ends.

The chain employs TRBV7-9 and TRBJ2-7; D is perhaps TRBD2 (6 bases). Trimming stripped 1 base from V and 2 bases from J, with 18 bases between. This CDR3 has 17 residues. Germline V lookup: CDR1 SEHNR, CDR2 FQNEAQ (reference sequence). The chain's CDR3 is CASSLGRRGRRPYEQYF. CDR3 DNA: TGTGCCAGCAGCTTAGGTCGGAGGGGTAGGCGCCCCTACGAGCAGTACTTC.

The chain couples TRBV9 to TRBJ2-3; TRBD2 agrees at 7 bases. The CDR3 sequence is 13 residues long. Germline CDR1 reads SGDLS; CDR2 reads YYNGEE. V was pared by 2 bases and J by 10 bases, with 7 bases of the junction left unmatched. The CDR3 sequence: CASSVGQRDSQYF. DNA of the CDR3: TGTGCCAGCAGCGTGGGCCAGCGGGATTCGCAGTATTTT.

The CDR3 loop is CASSELFPRQGPYNEQFF. Here the CDR3 DNA reads TGTGCCAGCAGTGAATTGTTTCCCCGACAGGGCCCCTACAATGAGCAGTTCTTC. The genes are TRBV25-1 and TRBJ2-1; TRBD1 matches 7 bases. Germline assignment: CDR1 MGHDK and CDR2 SYGVNS. Trimming cost V 1 base and J 2 bases; bases outside gene matches: 11. CDR3 length equals 18 residues.

In this sample, this clone turned up once. The chain uses TRBV7-8 and TRBJ2-7, with 7 bases identical to TRBD1. CDR3 length: 16 residues. V was clipped by 5 bases and J by 6 bases; unmatched bases: 16. Germline lookup yields CDR1 SGHVS and CDR2 FQNEAQ. CDR3 sequence: CASSLGGQLPRGEQYF. The DNA for the CDR3 is TGTGCCAGCAGCCTAGGGGGACAGTTACCCCGGGGCGAGCAGTACTTC.

V gene TRBV18 combines with J gene TRBJ1-2, with 9 bases identical to TRBD1. Germline values: CDR1 KGHSH, CDR2 LQKENI. The V and J ends lost 3 bases and 4 bases, in that order; junction bases with no gene match: 3. This CDR3 has 14 residues. The CDR3 spells CASSPGTGSYGYTF. The CDR3 region has the DNA TGTGCCAGCTCACCCGGGACAGGGTCCTATGGCTACACCTTC.

CDR3 DNA sequence: TGTGCCAGCAGCCCCCGGACAGGGACTGGTGGCTACACCTTC. Its translation is CASSPRTGTGGYTF. The chain couples TRBV7-2 to TRBJ1-2; 8 bases are shared with TRBD1. Germline CDR1 reads SGHTA; CDR2 reads FQGNSA. The CDR3 covers 14 residues. After removal of 5 bases from V and 7 bases from J, the junction contained 9 bases not matched to a gene.

The rearrangement joins TRBV28 to TRBJ2-7; 10 positions match TRBD1. The J segment lost 3 bases and the V segment lost 6 bases, leaving 8 bases of the junction unmatched. Germline assignment: CDR1 MDHEN and CDR2 SYDVKM. This CDR3 is 15 amino acids long. This chain's CDR3 is CASRTSGTGVYEQYF. In DNA form, the CDR3 reads TGTGCCAGCAGGACCTCCGGGACAGGGGTCTACGAGCAGTACTTC.

The genes are TRBV5-1 and TRBJ2-5; D ambiguous. The CDR3 consists of 17 residues. Germline V gives CDR1 SGHRS, CDR2 YFSETQ. V was cut by 2 bases and J by 1 base, with 18 bases left in between. The CDR3 bases are TGCGCCAGCAGCTTTGTTCGGAGCGAAAATCTCCAAGAGACCCAGTACTTC. Translating gives CASSFVRSENLQETQYF.

V usage is TRBV6-5 and J usage is TRBJ2-5, with 7 bases fitting TRBD1. Germline CDR1 reads MNHEY; CDR2 reads SVGAGI. Trimming at V came to 6 bases and at J to 3 bases, leaving 4 bases not matched to a gene. The CDR3 has 13 residues. As DNA, the CDR3 is TGTGCCAGCAGCCGGGACAGAAAAGAGACCCAGTACTTC. Translated: CASSRDRKETQYF.

The chain combines TRBV28 with TRBJ1-5, with 7 bases identical to TRBD1. Per the germline V gene, CDR1 is MDHEN and CDR2 is SYDVKM. V gave up 2 bases and J gave up 0 bases; unmatched junction bases: 7. This CDR3 contains 17 residues. The CDR3 region has the DNA TGTGCCAGCAGTTTAGTCCAGGGGGGACTTAGCAATCAGCCCCAGCATTTT. This sequence encodes CASSLVQGGLSNQPQHF.

The chain employs TRBV18 and TRBJ2-1, with 11 bases identical to TRBD2. The CDR3 spans 15 residues. The germline gives CDR1 KGHSH, CDR2 LQKENI. V lost 4 bases to trimming and J lost 1 base; unmatched junction nucleotides: 0. CDR3 region: CASSRTSGSYNEQFF. In DNA, the CDR3 is TGTGCCAGCTCACGGACTAGCGGGTCCTACAATGAGCAGTTCTTC. The variable domain in full, with the rest retrieved from reference TRBV18 and TRBJ2-1, is NAGVMQNPRHLVRRRGQEARLRCSPMKGHSHVYWYRQLPEEGLKFMVYLQKENIIDESGMPKERFSAEFPKEGPSILRIQQVVRGDSAAYFCASSRTSGSYNEQFFGPGTRLTVL.